Each of the 6 T cell receptor beta chains below was sequenced from the same sample in a study of CD8 T cells in ankylosing spondylitis. General study points: Ankylosing spondylitis blood appeared to carry a characteristic TCR beta motif of several highly homologous variants.

No antigen has been identified for these receptors. From the 5' RACE reads, TCRdb called clonotypes with MiXCR, one entry per CDR3 protein. The table records more than 300,000 distinct CDR3 sequences, under 8.5% of them present only once. Sequencing was performed on blood, either unsorted or a sorted T cell fraction (not recorded which). These receptors all come from a male donor with ankylosing spondylitis.

This clonotype has at least ten counts. This rearrangement joins TRBV9 to TRBJ1-1; D possibly corresponds to TRBD1 (6 bases). CDR1 is SGDLS and CDR2 is YYNGEE in the germline V gene. The V end was cut by 2 bases, the J end by 1 base, with 6 bases between. The CDR3 consists of 13 residues. DNA for the CDR3: TGTGCCAGCAGCGTCAGGGGGAACACTGAAGCTTTCTTT. Amino acids: CASSVRGNTEAFF.

A few counts support this clonotype. V and J are TRBV2 and TRBJ2-2; D possibly uses TRBD1 or TRBD2 (5 bases each). Germline loops: CDR1 SNHLY, CDR2 FYNNEI. This CDR3 has 14 amino acids. The V and J ends lost 4 bases and 6 bases respectively, with 12 bases between them. CDR3 region: CASSVMGRAGELFF. The CDR3 DNA follows: TGTGCCAGCAGTGTGATGGGGCGGGCCGGGGAGCTGTTTTTT. Supplemented by reference TRBV2 and TRBJ2-2, the full variable domain reads EPEVTQTPSHQVTQMGQEVILRCVPISNHLYFYWYRQILGQKVEFLVSFYNNEISEKSEIFDDQFSVERPDGSNFTLKIRSTKLEDSAMYFCASSVMGRAGELFFGEGSRLTVL.

This chain uses TRBV9 with TRBJ2-7, with D possibly being TRBD2 (5 bases). The CDR3 extends over 15 amino acids. Germline V lookup: CDR1 SGDLS, CDR2 YYNGEE. Trimming stripped 1 base from V and 2 bases from J, with 13 bases between. The CDR3 DNA follows: TGTGCCAGCAGCGTATTAGGTGAGGAGGCCTACGAGCAGTACTTC. Protein: CASSVLGEEAYEQYF.

This clonotype was counted a few times. The rearrangement joins TRBV21-1 to TRBJ2-7. TRBV21-1 is reported as a pseudogene. This CDR3 has 13 residues. The CDR3 DNA follows: TGTGCCAGCAGCAAAAACAAATCGGTCGAGCAGTACTTC. Translated: CASSKNKSVEQYF.

This sequence joins TRBV19 and TRBJ1-4; unclear D gene. Trimming shortened V by 4 bases and J by 5 bases, and 8 bases separated the two germline ends. The CDR3 is 13 residues long. Germline lookup yields CDR1 LNHDA and CDR2 SQIVND (reference sequence). The CDR3 loop reads CASSNTENEKLFF. In DNA form, the CDR3 reads TGTGCCAGTAGTAATACAGAAAATGAAAAACTGTTTTTT.

In DNA form, the CDR3 reads TGTGCCAGCAGGCTCGGGGGGGTTCGACAGCCCCAGCATTTT. The encoded protein is CASRLGGVRQPQHF. The V and J genes are TRBV28 and TRBJ1-5, with a tentative D call TRBD1 (5 bases). The CDR3 length is 14 residues. The germline V gene encodes CDR1 MDHEN and CDR2 SYDVKM. Deletions cut 6 bases from V and 7 bases from J, with 16 bases between. The full variable domain, its missing parts supplied by reference TRBV28 and TRBJ1-5, is DVKVTQSSRYLVKRTGEKVFLECVQDMDHENMFWYRQDPGLGLRLIYFSYDVKMKEKGDIPEGYSVSREKKERFSLILESASTNQTSMYLCASRLGGVRQPQHFGDGTRLSIL.